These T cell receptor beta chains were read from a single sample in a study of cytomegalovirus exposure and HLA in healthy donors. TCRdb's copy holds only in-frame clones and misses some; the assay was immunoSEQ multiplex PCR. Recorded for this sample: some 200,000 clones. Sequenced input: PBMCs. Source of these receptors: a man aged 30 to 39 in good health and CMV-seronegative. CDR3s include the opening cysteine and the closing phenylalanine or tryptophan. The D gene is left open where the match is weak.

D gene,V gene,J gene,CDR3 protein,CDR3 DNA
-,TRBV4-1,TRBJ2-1,CASSQLGRAAEQFF,TGCGCCAGCAGCCAATTAGGGAGAGCAGCTGAGCAGTTCTTC
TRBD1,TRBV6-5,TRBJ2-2,CASSWPGQGIGELFF,TGTGCCAGCAGTTGGCCGGGACAGGGGATTGGGGAGCTGTTTTTT
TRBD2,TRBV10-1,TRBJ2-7,CASSEKAGGPYEQYF,TGCGCCAGCAGTGAGAAAGCGGGAGGGCCTTACGAGCAGTACTTC
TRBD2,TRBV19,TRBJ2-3,CASSIGTSGSTDTQYF,TGTGCCAGTAGTATCGGGACTAGCGGGAGCACAGATACGCAGTATTTT
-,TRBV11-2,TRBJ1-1,CASSSQGDTEAFF,TGTGCCAGCAGCTCACAGGGCGACACTGAAGCTTTCTTT
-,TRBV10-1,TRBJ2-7,CASSSTGGGGLGEQYF,TGCGCCAGCAGCTCCACCGGAGGGGGGGGGCTGGGTGAGCAGTACTTC
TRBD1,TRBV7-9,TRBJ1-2,CASSTPGQGYGYTF,TGTGCCAGCAGCACCCCGGGACAGGGATATGGCTACACCTTT
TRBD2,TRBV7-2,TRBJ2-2,CASSLYASGRGELFF,TGTGCCAGCAGCTTATACGCTAGCGGGAGAGGGGAGCTGTTTTTT
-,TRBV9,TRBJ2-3,CASSVGAGIPPDTQYF,TGTGCCAGCAGCGTAGGGGCAGGGATCCCCCCAGATACGCAGTATTTT
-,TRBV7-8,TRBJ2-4,CASSSLSGQGVAKNIQYF,TGTGCCAGCAGCTCCCTCAGTGGGCAGGGTGTAGCCAAAAACATTCAGTACTTC
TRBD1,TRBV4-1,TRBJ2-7,CASSQGPGTGTAGGQYF,TGCGCCAGCAGCCAAGGCCCCGGGACAGGGACAGCGGGTGGGCAGTACTTC
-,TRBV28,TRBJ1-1,CATLPSRSPHTEAFF,TGTGCCACCCTCCCATCCAGGTCCCCGCACACTGAAGCTTTCTTT
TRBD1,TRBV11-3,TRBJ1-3,CASSRRKGQGGSTIYF,TGTGCCAGCAGCCGACGGAAAGGACAGGGGGGAAGCACCATATATTTT
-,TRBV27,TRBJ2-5,CASSFGSRETQYF,TGTGCCAGCAGTTTTGGGAGTAGGGAGACCCAGTACTTC
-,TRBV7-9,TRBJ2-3,CASSPERDTDTQYF,TGTGCCAGCAGCCCGGAACGGGACACAGATACGCAGTATTTT
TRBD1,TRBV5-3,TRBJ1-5,CARSLQGLEVPIGSNQPQHF,TGTGCCAGAAGCTTACAGGGGCTTGAGGTCCCGATTGGTAGCAATCAGCCCCAGCATTTT
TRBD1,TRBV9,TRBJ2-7,CASSRTGGAWYEQYF,TGTGCCAGCAGCCGGACAGGGGGCGCCTGGTACGAGCAGTACTTC
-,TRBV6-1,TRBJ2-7,CASRGGLGTYEQYF,TGTGCCAGCAGGGGGGGACTGGGGACCTACGAGCAGTACTTC
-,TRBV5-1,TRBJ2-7,CASSPTGPRGEQYF,TGCGCCAGCAGCCCGACAGGCCCCCGGGGCGAGCAGTACTTC
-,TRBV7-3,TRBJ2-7,CASSLEVHRVSHEQYF,TGTGCCAGCAGCTTAGAAGTACACAGGGTCTCCCACGAGCAGTACTTC
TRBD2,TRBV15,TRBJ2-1,CATSRRLAGSYNEQFF,TGTGCCACCAGCAGAAGACTAGCGGGAAGCTACAATGAGCAGTTCTTC
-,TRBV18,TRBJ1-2,CASSPDPQAYGRLYGYTF,TGTGCCAGCTCACCTGATCCCCAGGCTTACGGCCGGCTCTATGGCTACACCTTC
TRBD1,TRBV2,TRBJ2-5,CASSQLGQGSAETQYF,TGTGCCAGCAGTCAGCTAGGACAGGGGAGTGCGGAGACCCAGTACTTC
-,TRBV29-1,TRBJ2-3,CSVPLTSITDTQYF,TGCAGCGTACCCCTGACTAGTATCACAGATACGCAGTATTTT
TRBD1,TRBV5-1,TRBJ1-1,CASSLPVRGGFGTEAFF,TGCGCCAGCAGCTTGCCCGTTAGAGGGGGCTTTGGCACTGAAGCTTTCTTT
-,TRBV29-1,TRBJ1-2,CSSSPQVESTGYTF,TGCAGCTCATCCCCCCAGGTTGAATCAACCGGCTACACCTTC
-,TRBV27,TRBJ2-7,CASRPLQGIYEQYF,TGTGCCAGCAGACCCCTCCAGGGGATTTACGAGCAGTACTTC
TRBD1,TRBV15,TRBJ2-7,CATSRDWTGGYEQYF,TGTGCCACCAGCAGAGATTGGACAGGGGGCTACGAGCAGTACTTC